This T cell receptor beta chain was sequenced in a study of breast tumors, draining lymph nodes, adjacent tissues. Whole-study results and caveats: Tumor TCR diversity was below lymph nodes but above nontumor tissue. Most tumor T cells seemingly derive from lymph node, then expand in tumor. Tumor and nontumor repertoires were significantly more similar in luminal-like than in basal-like breast cancer.

This clonotype was counted at least ten times. Its antigen is as yet unknown. The lymph nodes were axillary draining lymph nodes from breast cancer patients. Germline assignment: CDR1 SGHNT and CDR2 YENEEA. J was trimmed by 5 bases and V by 5 bases; bases with no gene match: 11. This CDR3 is built from 16 residues. TCRdb passed the multiplex PCR reads through MiXCR, listing each CDR3 protein once. The sample holds around 170,000 distinct CDR3 sequences, about 33% seen once. V is TRBV11-3 and J is TRBJ2-5, with 10 bases lining up with TRBD1. Input material: axillary lymph node tissue. The sequence was collected from a female donor with breast cancer. Some clones in this sample may be carry-over from other donors' samples. The CDR3 DNA sequence: TGTGCCAGCAGCCAAAGGACAGGGGGGGTCGCGGAGACCCAGTACTTC. This gives the protein CASSQRTGGVAETQYF.